These 32 T cell receptor beta chains were all obtained from the same sample, sequenced in a study of regulatory T cells in long-lasting Graves disease. Sequencing libraries for TCR beta were prepared with iRepertoire HTBI primers and Arm-PCR of CDR3 regions. TCRdb processed the multiplex PCR reads anew with MiXCR; each CDR3 protein has one entry. The sample has 450,000 or so distinct CDR3 sequences; around a fifth are singletons. Noted time point: persistent/refractory GD, antithyroid drugs over 5 years with positive TRAb. Following extraction of RNA from PBMCs, that RNA was used to make the TCR library. The sequencing used peripheral blood mononuclear cells (PBMCs), collected when the disease was refractory, from a patient treated with antithyroid drugs. All receptors derive from a female donor with Graves disease.

This clonotype was found many times. V is TRBV12-3 or TRBV12-4 and J is TRBJ2-2, with TRBD1 matching 7 bases. The CDR3 has 13 amino acids. With 10 bases clipped from V and 5 bases from J, the junction kept 7 bases outside the gene matches. The CDR3 DNA sequence: TGTGCCACTAGACAGGGAAGGACCGGGGAGCTGTTTTTT. Its translation is CATRQGRTGELFF.

The J gene is TRBJ1-1, the V gene TRBV19; no clear D. The CDR3 consists of 15 residues. V lost 5 bases to trimming and J lost 4 bases, with 17 bases between them. The germline V gene encodes CDR1 LNHDA and CDR2 SQIVND (reference sequence). The CDR3 bases are TGTGCCAGTAGTCCCCCACAGTCCATGGGCACTGAAGCTTTCTTT. Its protein is CASSPPQSMGTEAFF. The full variable domain, rest sourced from reference TRBV19 and TRBJ1-1, is DGGITQSPKYLFRKEGQNVTLSCEQNLNHDAMYWYRQDPGQGLRLIYYSQIVNDFQKGDIAEGYSVSREKKESFPLTVTSAQKNPTAFYLCASSPPQSMGTEAFFGQGTRLTVV.

The chain links TRBV5-1 to TRBJ1-1; D is uncertain. The CDR3 runs 17 residues. Germline CDR1 SGHRS, CDR2 YFSETQ. The germline V and J ends were trimmed by 4 bases and 0 bases, with 19 bases remaining between them. The CDR3 loop is CASSPDGGRALNTEAFF. The CDR3 DNA reads TGCGCCAGCAGCCCCGACGGAGGAAGGGCCCTGAACACTGAAGCTTTCTTT.

This clonotype came up many times. The chain has TRBV7-2 and TRBJ2-5, with 9 nucleotides matching TRBD1. Germline values: CDR1 SGHTA, CDR2 FQGNSA. The CDR3 has 14 amino acids. The J segment lost 5 bases and the V segment lost 6 bases, leaving 7 bases of the junction unmatched. In DNA, the CDR3 is TGTGCCAGCAGACTCCGGACAGGGGAGGAGACCCAGTACTTC. Translated: CASRLRTGEETQYF.

This clonotype was detected many times. The V and J genes are TRBV30 and TRBJ1-1, with TRBD1 matching over 7 bases. Trimming took 5 bases from V and 8 from J; bases not matched to a gene: 5. The germline CDR1 and CDR2 sequences are GTSNPN and SVGIG (reference sequence). CDR3 length: 11 amino acids. The CDR3 DNA follows: TGTGCCTGGGAGTGGGGACAGGAAGCTTTCTTT. Translated: CAWEWGQEAFF.

This clonotype occurred many times. This chain links TRBV2 with TRBJ1-2; no definite D call. This CDR3 region has 13 residues. V was cut by 6 bases and J by 4 bases, with 12 bases left in between. From germline, CDR1 is SNHLY and CDR2 FYNNEI. The chain's CDR3 is CASRISGSYGYTF. The CDR3 DNA sequence: TGTGCCAGCAGGATCAGTGGGTCCTATGGCTACACCTTC. The full variable domain, in which reference TRBV2 and TRBJ1-2 provide the parts outside the CDR3, is EPEVTQTPSHQVTQMGQEVILRCVPISNHLYFYWYRQILGQKVEFLVSFYNNEISEKSEIFDDQFSVERPDGSNFTLKIRSTKLEDSAMYFCASRISGSYGYTFGSGTRLTVV.

Notes on this clonotype: It may be a read error: a sequence one base away is much more abundant. The chain joins TRBV28 to TRBJ2-7, with 7 bases matching TRBD1. Germline assignment: CDR1 MDHEN and CDR2 SYDVKM. This CDR3 has 14 amino acids. V was clipped by 5 bases and J by 2 bases; unmatched bases: 6. For the CDR3, the DNA is TGTGCCAGCAGTCTCCCGGACAGGACCTACGAGCAGTACTTC. Translating gives CASSLPDRTYEQYF.

The V call is TRBV25-1, the J call TRBJ1-6; D perhaps matches TRBD1 (5 bases). CDR3 length: 14 residues. Germline CDR1 is MGHDK and CDR2 is SYGVNS. V lost 7 bases and J lost 5, with 12 bases in between. CDR3 loop: CASNPWGDNSPLHF. DNA for the CDR3: TGTGCCAGCAACCCGTGGGGGGATAATTCACCCCTCCACTTT.

A word on this clonotype: Sequence at one end of the junction differs from germline and may be a read error. The chain joins TRBV12-3 or TRBV12-4 to TRBJ2-6; 15 nucleotides agree with TRBD2. This CDR3 contains 24 residues. The CDR3 here is CASSLVPNPWTSGGVYSGANVLTF. CDR3 sequence (DNA): TGTGCCAGCAGTTTAGTCCCGAACCCCTGGACTAGCGGGGGGGTCTACTCTGGAGCCAACGTCCTGACTTTC.

This clonotype was seen repeatedly, ten times or more. V and J are TRBV28 and TRBJ2-2; D is possibly TRBD2 (5 bases). The CDR3 is 17 amino acids. The germline CDR1 and CDR2 sequences are MDHEN and SYDVKM. V shed 7 bases and J shed 0 bases, with 18 bases lying between them. This CDR3 reads CASKLRRVPTNTGELFF. The CDR3 bases are TGTGCCAGCAAACTTAGGCGGGTTCCCACGAACACCGGGGAGCTGTTTTTT.

This clonotype was detected only a few times. V gene TRBV5-4 combines with J gene TRBJ1-2, with 7 bases lining up with TRBD1. The CDR3 is 11 amino acids. Germline CDR1 reads SGHNT; CDR2 reads YYREEE (reference sequence). J gave up 12 bases and V 3 bases, and 5 bases lay outside the gene matches. CDR3 nucleotide sequence: TGTGCCAGCAGCTCGACAGGGAAGGACACCTTC. Translation gives CASSSTGKDTF.

At least ten counts were recorded for this clonotype. J is TRBJ1-5 and V is TRBV6-5; weak D call: TRBD1 (6 bases). V was shortened by 0 bases and J by 7 bases, with 16 bases between the two germline ends. This CDR3 comprises 16 residues. From germline, CDR1 is MNHEY and CDR2 SVGAGI. CDR3 residues: CASSYSGAGENQPQHF. The CDR3, as DNA: TGTGCCAGCAGTTACTCGGGGGCCGGCGAAAACCAGCCCCAGCATTTT.

Comments on this clonotype: Lacking the conserved final phenylalanine or tryptophan, this CDR3 likely reflects a read error. The gene calls are TRBV9 and TRBJ1-6, with TRBD1 identical over 9 bases. This CDR3 has 15 residues. Germline V CDR1 and CDR2: SGDLS, YYNGEE. Unmatched junction bases numbered 3, after V lost 6 bases and J lost 2 bases. The CDR3 loop reads CASNRGLAYNSPLHL. The CDR3, as DNA: TGTGCCAGCAACAGGGGGCTTGCCTATAATTCACCCCTCCACCTT.

This clonotype was detected a few times. The V gene is TRBV6-1, the J gene TRBJ2-7, with D perhaps TRBD2 (6 bases). Germline V gives CDR1 MNHNS, CDR2 SASEGT. CDR3 length: 13 amino acids. The V gene lost 7 bases and the J gene lost 3 bases, with 13 bases spanning the gap. DNA of the CDR3: TGTGCCAGCACCTCCGTGGGGGGCTACGAGCAGTACTTC. Its translation: CASTSVGGYEQYF.

As to this clonotype: A far larger clone differs by one base, so this is likely a read error. The chain has TRBV7-2 and TRBJ1-2, with D maybe TRBD1 (5 bases). The CDR3 has 14 amino acids. Per the germline V gene, CDR1 is SGHTA and CDR2 is FQGNSA. For the CDR3, the DNA is TGTGCCAGCAGTTACAGGCTCGCTAACTATGGCTACGCCTTC. Protein product: CASSYRLANYGYAF.

This clonotype came up many times. This chain uses TRBV20-1 with TRBJ1-1; tentatively, D is TRBD1 (6 bases). The CDR3 has 12 amino acids. Germline V gene sequence: CDR1 DFQATT, CDR2 SNEGSKA (reference sequence). Trimming took 7 bases from V and 3 from J, leaving 12 bases between them. The CDR3 DNA is TGCAGTGTCCGGGACACCGACACTGAAGCTTTCTTT. It specifies CSVRDTDTEAFF.

This clonotype was seen more than once but under ten times. The rearrangement uses TRBV6-2 or TRBV6-3 and TRBJ2-2; 7 bases align to TRBD1. Germline values: CDR1 MNHEY, CDR2 SVGEGT. The V segment lost 5 bases and the J segment 7 bases; nucleotides outside the gene matches: 7. The CDR3 extends over 14 amino acids. Here the CDR3 reads CASSPRQGDGELFF. Written as DNA, the CDR3 is TGTGCCAGCAGTCCGAGACAGGGAGACGGGGAGCTGTTTTTT.

A remark on this clonotype: A far larger clone is off by one base, so a read error is likely. This sequence joins TRBV6-2 or TRBV6-3 and TRBJ2-5; D may correspond to TRBD1 or TRBD2 (5 bases each). V shed 4 bases and J shed 2 bases, with 8 bases lying between them. Germline assignment: CDR1 MNHEY and CDR2 SVGEGT. The CDR3 contains 13 residues. The CDR3 is CASSSGRQETQYF. CDR3 sequence (DNA): TGTGCCAGCAGTTCGGGACGGCAAGAGACCCAGTACTTC.

CDR3 loop: CASSFQHTGELFF. In nucleotides, the CDR3 is TGTGCCAGCAGCTTCCAACACACCGGGGAGCTGTTTTTT. The V gene is TRBV7-2, the J gene TRBJ2-2; D is uncertain. Germline CDR1 reads SGHTA; CDR2 reads FQGNSA. The CDR3 contains 13 residues. The germline V and J ends were trimmed by 3 bases and 3 bases, with 5 bases remaining between them.

This chain joins TRBV15 and TRBJ2-5, with TRBD2 as a possible D gene (5 bases). Trimming removed 5 bases from V and 5 bases from J, with 15 bases in between. CDR3 length equals 14 residues. From germline, CDR1 is LNHNV and CDR2 YYDKDF (reference sequence). The CDR3 reads CATSGGLARETQYF. CDR3 bases: TGTGCCACCAGCGGCGGACTGGCCCGTGAGACCCAGTACTTC. The full variable domain, completed using reference TRBV15 and TRBJ2-5, is DAMVIQNPRYQVTQFGKPVTLSCSQTLNHNVMYWYQQKSSQAPKLLFHYYDKDFNNEADTPDNFQSRRPNTSFCFLDIRSPGLGDTAMYLCATSGGLARETQYFGPGTRLLVL.

The chain is built from TRBV4-1 and TRBJ1-2, with 9 positions matching TRBD1. Germline-derived CDR1 and CDR2 are MGHRA and YSYEKL. The length of the CDR3 is 17 residues. Germline trimming cut 2 bases from V and 4 bases from J; bases unmatched to any gene: 11. CDR3: CASSQPLIGQGSYGYTF. CDR3 bases: TGCGCCAGCAGCCAACCATTGATAGGACAGGGGAGCTATGGCTACACCTTC.

J is TRBJ2-3 and V is TRBV9; D call uncertain. The CDR3 length is 14 residues. Germline V gene sequence: CDR1 SGDLS, CDR2 YYNGEE. V was trimmed by 5 bases and J by 5 bases, leaving 15 bases between them. CDR3 sequence reads: CASSHSSLGDTQYF. Written as DNA, the CDR3 is TGTGCCAGCAGTCACTCGTCTCTTGGAGATACGCAGTATTTT.

Many counts were recorded for this clonotype. This chain uses TRBV28 with TRBJ1-5, with a possible D match to TRBD1 (5 bases). Between the trimmed V and J ends, which lost 6 bases and 2 bases, there was a span of 14 bases. Germline CDR1 MDHEN, CDR2 SYDVKM. The CDR3 is made up of 15 amino acids. The CDR3 nucleotides are TGTGCCAGCAGAGCACGGCGAGGGGGCAATCAGCCCCAGCATTTT. Its protein product is CASRARRGGNQPQHF.

This clonotype was seen ten or more times. The chain uses TRBV6-5 and TRBJ1-5; D may be TRBD1 (6 bases). Germline CDR1 MNHEY, CDR2 SVGAGI. The V gene lost 2 bases and the J gene lost 5 bases, with 16 bases spanning the gap. This CDR3 has 16 residues. The DNA for the CDR3 is TGTGCCAGCAGTTACGAGACGGGGGCACGACATCAGCCCCAGCATTTT. Residues: CASSYETGARHQPQHF.

This clonotype was observed a handful of times. The chain carries TRBV4-1 and TRBJ2-7; no clear D. The CDR3 extends over 15 amino acids. V was cut by 0 bases and J by 2 bases, with 11 bases left in between. Germline V gene lookup returns CDR1 MGHRA and CDR2 YSYEKL. CDR3 loop: CASSQEEQSTYEQYF. In DNA, the CDR3 is TGCGCCAGCAGCCAAGAGGAACAGTCCACCTACGAGCAGTACTTC.

Worth noting for this clonotype: One end of the junction is discordant with germline, which a read error may explain. The chain is built from TRBV2 and TRBJ1-1; TRBD1 matches 10 bases. The CDR3 sequence is 17 residues long. Per the germline V gene, CDR1 is SNHLY and CDR2 is FYNNEI. CDR3 sequence: CASSQEGFGQGGRKAFF. The CDR3 coding sequence is TGCGCCAGCAGCCAAGAAGGCTTCGGACAGGGGGGGAGGAAAGCTTTCTTT.

This clonotype was counted only a few times. This sequence joins TRBV20-1 and TRBJ2-4; TRBD2 aligns across 9 bases. Per the germline V gene, CDR1 is DFQATT and CDR2 is SNEGSKA (reference sequence). The CDR3 runs 16 residues. V shed 3 bases and J 7 bases; nucleotides not matched to a gene: 13. CDR3 coding DNA: TGCAGTGCTAGCGTTCATGGCGGGAGGGCCCTGAACATTCAGTACTTC. Amino acid sequence: CSASVHGGRALNIQYF.

The rearrangement links TRBV20-1 to TRBJ2-3; a possible D gene is TRBD2 (6 bases). The CDR3 consists of 13 residues. V lost 5 bases and J 0 bases, leaving 9 bases between the germline ends. Germline V gene data show CDR1 as DFQATT and CDR2 as SNEGSKA (reference sequence). CDR3 coding DNA: TGCAGTGCTGGGGGGACTAGCACAGATACGCAGTATTTT. It encodes CSAGGTSTDTQYF.

The chain joins TRBV30 to TRBJ2-6; 8 nucleotides agree with TRBD1. The CDR3 length is 12 residues. Germline CDR1 GTSNPN, CDR2 SVGIG (reference sequence). J gave up 19 bases and V 1 base, and 9 bases lay outside the gene matches. The CDR3 bases are TGTGCCTGGAGTGAGGCGGGGACAGGACAAACTTTC. Translated: CAWSEAGTGQTF.

J is TRBJ2-2 and V is TRBV3-1, with 7 bases matching TRBD2. CDR3 length equals 15 residues. CDR1 LGHDT and CDR2 YNNKEL come from the germline V gene (reference sequence). With V trimmed by 0 bases and J by 6 bases, 4 bases remained unmatched. CDR3 bases: TGTGCCAGCAGCCAAGAGGGACGGGGGGCCGGGGAGCTGTTTTTT. It yields the protein CASSQEGRGAGELFF.

In its sample, this clonotype was seen many times. The rearrangement joins TRBV6-5 to TRBJ1-2; no clear D gene. The germline V gene has CDR1 MNHEY and CDR2 SVGAGI. The V and J ends lost 2 bases and 6 bases respectively, with 16 bases between them. The CDR3 spans 15 residues. CDR3 sequence: CASSYPFPSGDGYTF. The DNA of the CDR3 is TGTGCCAGCAGTTACCCGTTTCCGAGTGGGGATGGCTACACCTTC.

At least ten counts were recorded for this clonotype. V and J are TRBV12-3 or TRBV12-4 and TRBJ2-5; D perhaps matches TRBD2 (6 bases). Trimming removed 9 bases at V and 3 bases at J, with 20 bases between. The CDR3 consists of 15 residues. The CDR3, as DNA: TGTGCCAGTTGCCGGGGGAGCCTCCGCAAAGAGACCCAGTACTTC. The encoded protein is CASCRGSLRKETQYF.